Listed below are T cell receptor beta chains from one sample, sequenced in a study of T-cell memory formation after mild COVID-19. Via MiXCR, TCRdb re-called the 5' RACE reads, giving one row per CDR3 protein. The sample has hundreds of thousands of distinct CDR3 sequences; about 24% are singletons. Sequences were obtained from PBMCs or a T cell subset sorted from them (not recorded which). These receptor sequences come from an adult woman who had mild COVID-19 (a few samples of this study predate the infection). Cell type and time point are not known. CDR3s leave out the opening cysteine and the closing phenylalanine or tryptophan. Each record gives: V gene, clone size, CDR3 protein. Size values are once, few and many counts, or a class for expanded clones, and some rows have none.

v_gene: TRBV7-2
abundance: -
CDR3aa: ASSSSLSGRRNTQY

v_gene: TRBV29-1
abundance: few
CDR3aa: SAGDREVDGYT

v_gene: TRBV5-1
abundance: few
CDR3aa: ASSLEPFDRGGQPQH

v_gene: TRBV29-1
abundance: few
CDR3aa: SVEVGGYTYNEQF

v_gene: TRBV9
abundance: -
CDR3aa: ASSVAGGISDTQY

v_gene: TRBV27
abundance: -
CDR3aa: ASKPSGARDTQY

v_gene: TRBV7-2
abundance: many
CDR3aa: ASSLDRVPGELF

v_gene: TRBV18
abundance: -
CDR3aa: ASSPSGGAGNEQF

v_gene: TRBV5-1
abundance: -
CDR3aa: ASRTEGTAYEQY

v_gene: TRBV12-3/TRBV12-4
abundance: few
CDR3aa: ASSPTTQPQH

v_gene: TRBV5-4
abundance: -
CDR3aa: ASSLAGRATGELF

v_gene: TRBV12-3/TRBV12-4
abundance: few
CDR3aa: ASRPGVSTDTQY

v_gene: TRBV13
abundance: -
CDR3aa: ASSLGTGGVIFPEQY

v_gene: TRBV6-1
abundance: -
CDR3aa: ASSELIGSDNEQF

v_gene: TRBV6-4
abundance: -
CDR3aa: ASSAGTGRTQY

v_gene: TRBV5-1
abundance: -
CDR3aa: ASSPRPEETQY

v_gene: TRBV6-4
abundance: few
CDR3aa: ASSDPYTGQVLPAGIYEQY

v_gene: TRBV4-1
abundance: -
CDR3aa: ASLIWRPGNTIY

v_gene: TRBV30
abundance: few
CDR3aa: AWGKGVMNTEAF

v_gene: TRBV5-1
abundance: few
CDR3aa: ASSLAPLAGGETDTQY

v_gene: TRBV9
abundance: many
CDR3aa: ASSALGLVQDTQY

v_gene: TRBV4-1
abundance: few
CDR3aa: ASSQGSGGAFYEQY

v_gene: TRBV7-9
abundance: few
CDR3aa: ASSLEGQVYGSPLH

v_gene: TRBV7-2
abundance: -
CDR3aa: ASTILSLMNTEAF

v_gene: TRBV7-8
abundance: few
CDR3aa: ASSIRPGPDSPLH

v_gene: TRBV19
abundance: -
CDR3aa: ASSIVVRPGELF

v_gene: TRBV10-3
abundance: many
CDR3aa: AISPSGRETQY

v_gene: TRBV2
abundance: -
CDR3aa: ASSGMTRFGPDTQY

v_gene: TRBV5-5
abundance: few
CDR3aa: ASSSTGDPNSPLH

v_gene: TRBV5-1
abundance: few
CDR3aa: ASSLVAGVSLEQF

v_gene: TRBV7-2
abundance: few
CDR3aa: ASSLVVAGGRGELF

v_gene: TRBV5-1
abundance: -
CDR3aa: ASSLVSLGQGIHEQY

v_gene: TRBV9
abundance: -
CDR3aa: ASSKLAGFYTQY

v_gene: TRBV13
abundance: -
CDR3aa: ASSDRDSYNEQF

v_gene: TRBV7-2
abundance: -
CDR3aa: ASSRTRVGTDTQY

v_gene: TRBV4-2
abundance: few
CDR3aa: ASSQDQGAPYEQY

v_gene: TRBV4-1
abundance: few
CDR3aa: ASSQGLRQGGNQPQH

v_gene: TRBV11-3
abundance: -
CDR3aa: ASSLVTRGLGRSYEQY

v_gene: TRBV7-7
abundance: -
CDR3aa: ASSLNLAGSGDEQF

v_gene: TRBV5-1
abundance: -
CDR3aa: ASSLTQGSYGYT

v_gene: TRBV6-1
abundance: few
CDR3aa: ASSEQSEQY

v_gene: TRBV5-1
abundance: few
CDR3aa: ASSSAGDSGTTEAF

v_gene: TRBV12-3/TRBV12-4
abundance: -
CDR3aa: ASSPNRDRYNEQF

v_gene: TRBV7-3
abundance: few
CDR3aa: ASSEVSGRGDEQF